The rows below give T cell receptor beta chains drawn from one sample of a study of cytomegalovirus exposure and HLA in healthy donors. Here immunoSEQ multiplex PCR was the method, and the copy in TCRdb shows in-frame clones only, minus some. Here the sample table reports approximately 210,000 clones. Sequencing was carried out using PBMCs. The source of these receptors is a woman under 40 in good health and CMV-seropositive. The CDR3 runs from the conserved cysteine through the conserved F or W. Each record gives: J gene, V gene, D gene, CDR3 DNA, CDR3 protein. The D gene is left open where the match is weak.

TRBJ1-4 | TRBV7-2 | - | TGTGCCAGCAGCCAACAACAGGCAACTAATGAAAAACTGTTTTTT | CASSQQQATNEKLFF
TRBJ2-2 | TRBV2 | TRBD1 | TGTGCCAGCAGGGGTATCACCGGGACAGGGTTTAGCGGGGAGCTGTTTTTT | CASRGITGTGFSGELFF
TRBJ2-1 | TRBV5-1 | TRBD2 | TGCGCCAGCAGCTTGAGACTCCTGGCGGGGGGGGGCGATGAGCAGTTCTTC | CASSLRLLAGGGDEQFF
TRBJ2-1 | TRBV2 | TRBD2 | TGTGCCAGCAGCCCCCTTACTAGCGGGAGTTACAATGAGCAGTTCTTC | CASSPLTSGSYNEQFF
TRBJ2-7 | TRBV28 | - | TGTGCCAGCAGTTCTCCCCGGGACACCTACGAGCAGTACTTC | CASSSPRDTYEQYF
TRBJ2-3 | TRBV27 | TRBD2 | TGTGCCAGCAGTTTACGCGGGAGTGCAGATACGCAGTATTTT | CASSLRGSADTQYF
TRBJ1-1 | TRBV7-8 | TRBD1 | TGTGCCAGCAGCTTCTACAGGGGAGGAACTGAAGCTTTCTTT | CASSFYRGGTEAFF
TRBJ1-1 | TRBV28 | TRBD1 | TGTGCCAGCAGCCTTTCGGACAGGGAAGCTTTCTTT | CASSLSDREAFF
TRBJ2-7 | TRBV5-1 | TRBD2 | TGCGCCAGCAGCGAAGCGGGGGGGTACACCTACGAGCAGTACTTC | CASSEAGGYTYEQYF
TRBJ1-6 | TRBV23-1 | - | TGCGCCAGCACCCCCAACCACTTT | CASTPNHF
TRBJ2-5 | TRBV2 | TRBD1 | TGTGCCAGCAGCTCCCGGACAGGGGAGGTAGAGACCCAGTACTTC | CASSSRTGEVETQYF
TRBJ1-2 | TRBV7-9 | - | TGTGCCAGCAGTCTTGATGGGGGCAACTATGGCTACACCTTC | CASSLDGGNYGYTF
TRBJ2-3 | TRBV11-2 | - | TGTGCCAGCTTCGCTGGGGGGGGGCCAGATACGCAGTATTTT | CASFAGGGPDTQYF
TRBJ1-1 | TRBV19 | - | TGTGCCAGTAAAGGCAGGTACATGAACACTGAAGCTTTCTTT | CASKGRYMNTEAFF
TRBJ1-4 | TRBV4-1 | - | TGCGCCAGCAGCTTCCCATCCCGGGATGAAAAACTGTTTTTT | CASSFPSRDEKLFF
TRBJ2-6 | TRBV4-1 | - | TGCGCCAGCAGCCAATTCTACTCTGGGGCCAACGTCCTGACTTTC | CASSQFYSGANVLTF
TRBJ2-1 | TRBV7-9 | - | TGTGCCAGCAGCTTACAGGGTTCGTCCTACAATGAGCAGTTCTTC | CASSLQGSSYNEQFF
TRBJ1-2 | TRBV25-1 | - | TGTGCCAGCCGAGGCCCAGGGAATGGCTACACCTTC | CASRGPGNGYTF
TRBJ1-2 | TRBV5-6 | - | TGTGCCAGCAGCCCGGACTTCTTTCAGGGCTACACCTTC | CASSPDFFQGYTF
TRBJ2-5 | TRBV5-1 | - | TGCGCCAGCAGCACCCGGACAGGAGGGCCTCAAGAGACCCAGTACTTC | CASSTRTGGPQETQYF
TRBJ2-7 | TRBV7-2 | - | TGTGCCAGCAGCTTAACAGAAACCTACGAGCAGTACTTC | CASSLTETYEQYF
TRBJ1-5 | TRBV27 | - | TGTGCCAGCAGTTTGGACAGAGGGCAGCCCCAGCATTTT | CASSLDRGQPQHF
TRBJ1-1 | TRBV5-1 | TRBD1 | TGCGCCAGCAGCTTGGTGGGACAGGGCCTAATGAACACTGAAGCTTTCTTT | CASSLVGQGLMNTEAFF
TRBJ2-3 | TRBV10-2 | TRBD2 | TGCGCCAGCAGTGAGATGGCGGGGGTTAGCACAGATACGCAGTATTTT | CASSEMAGVSTDTQYF